This TCR beta chain was sequenced for a study of cytomegalovirus exposure and HLA in healthy donors. Study-wide context: A data release that came early held approximately 85 million unique TCRs from HLA-typed donors. Study findings and constraints: In a later analysis, a missense DCLRE1C variant was linked to TCR beta V- and J-gene trimming. In presence/absence analyses, roughly uniform sequencing depth across donors was assumed. Beyond CMV serostatus, there was no information to go on about immune exposure.

This clone turned up a few times. Its specificity is not known. Vbeta (60) and Jbeta (13) primers were used in the PCR. Profiled with immunoSEQ multiplex PCR; TCRdb holds only in-frame clones, not every one. The sample includes 150,000 to 200,000 clones, roughly a tenth of them seen just once. The CDR3 covers 18 residues. V gave up 3 bases and J gave up 0 bases; unmatched junction bases: 13. Germline CDR1 reads SGHTA; CDR2 reads FQGNSA. The sequence was obtained from a woman in her thirties in good health and CMV-seropositive. Sequencing input: PBMCs. The V call is TRBV7-2, the J call TRBJ2-7; 8 positions agree with TRBD1. In nucleotides, the CDR3 is TGTGCCAGCAGCTTGCAGGGGGCCGCACTCAGCTTCTCCTACGAGCAGTACTTC. Translating gives CASSLQGAALSFSYEQYF.